This TCR beta chain derives from a study of technical replicates of blood from a handful of donors. In germline, CDR1 is SGHDT, CDR2 YYEEEE. V lost 4 bases, J lost 1 base, and 15 bases lay in between. The CDR3 consists of 16 residues. Measured with immunoSEQ multiplex PCR; TCRdb has only the in-frame clones, and not every one. The table records roughly 60,000 clones, roughly 89% of them present only once. The sample comprised PBMCs. The receptor was derived from a human donor in good health. Some clones in this sample may be carry-over from other donors' samples. The chain links TRBV5-6 to TRBJ2-1; TRBD1 might be the D (5 bases). The CDR3 coding sequence is TGTGCCAGCAGCCTCCGGCGACAGTGGTCCTACAATGAGCAGTTCTTC. Its protein product is CASSLRRQWSYNEQFF.